These 2 T cell receptor beta chains came from one sample sequenced in a study of CD8 T cells in Susac syndrome. With random hexamers, reverse transcription was performed on 0.5 to 1 ug of RNA. Via MiXCR, TCRdb re-called the immunoSEQ multiplex PCR reads, giving one row per CDR3 protein. This sample yields some 180,000 distinct CDR3 sequences, of which approximately 94% are seen a single time; 0.1% belongs to the top ten. The sample consisted of CD4+ T cells from PBMCs. All receptors come from a human donor in good health.

This clonotype was recorded only once. The chain has TRBV4-3 and TRBJ1-2; no clear D. Trimming left V 0 bases short and J 8 bases short, with 13 bases between. CDR3 size: 14 residues. Germline V gene data show CDR1 as LGHNA and CDR2 as YSLEER. The CDR3 spells CASSQELRYGGYTF. CDR3 bases: TGCGCCAGCAGCCAAGAGCTCCGCTATGGAGGCTACACCTTC.

The chain uses TRBV9 and TRBJ1-2; D is uncertain. Germline V CDR1 and CDR2: SGDLS, YYNGEE. CDR3 length: 13 amino acids. The germline V and J ends were trimmed by 7 bases and 4 bases, with 14 bases remaining between them. CDR3 amino acids: CASAKNAAYGYTF. CDR3 coding DNA: TGTGCCAGCGCGAAGAACGCGGCCTATGGCTACACCTTC.